This T cell receptor (beta chain) was captured in a study of blood T cell repertoires in COVID-19. Participants in the exposed group had met a COVID-19 case in the 2 weeks before joining the study. V shed 6 bases and J shed 0 bases, with 12 bases lying between them. CDR1 and CDR2 (germline): MNHNY, SVGAGI (reference sequence). CDR3 size: 15 residues. Libraries were prepared by immunoSEQ multiplex PCR; TCRdb keeps only in-frame clonotypes and omits some of them. The sample contains 300,000 to 350,000 clones, about 88% of which appear only once. The TCR comes from a woman in her twenties or thirties who had been exposed to COVID-19. The source material was PBMCs or T cells enriched from blood (not recorded which). The gene calls are TRBV6-6 and TRBJ1-3; no firm D call. CDR3 sequence (DNA): TGTGCCAGCAGCCCACAGAGAAGCTCTGGAAACACCATATATTTT. Its protein is CASSPQRSSGNTIYF.